The 22 T cell receptor beta chains in this list originate from one sample, sequenced in a study of T cells in Graves' hyperthyroidism and ophthalmopathy. Amplification yielded TCR beta CDR3 regions, with RNA transcripts as the source. A set of HTBI primers served as the primers for a first-round RT-PCR of the TCR CDR3. Using its own MiXCR run on the multiplex PCR reads, TCRdb lists one record per CDR3 protein. The table shows 95,000 to 110,000 distinct CDR3 sequences, with 15% to 20% occurring only once. The sequenced material came from blood. Receptors originate from a woman aged 45-60 years with Graves' hyperthyroidism.

This clonotype came up many times. This sequence joins TRBV10-3 and TRBJ2-3, with D unclear. The CDR3 is 14 residues long. The germline V gene has CDR1 ENHRY and CDR2 SYGVKD. Trimming took 7 bases from V and 0 from J, leaving 11 bases between them. CDR3 residues: CAIMEETSTDTQYF. The CDR3 DNA sequence: TGTGCCATCATGGAAGAAACTAGCACAGATACGCAGTATTTT.

This clonotype was observed at least ten times. The V gene is TRBV7-2, the J gene TRBJ2-7, with 8 bases that match TRBD2. In germline, CDR1 is SGHTA, CDR2 FQGNSA. The CDR3 has 17 amino acids. V lost 1 base to trimming and J lost 9 bases; unmatched junction nucleotides: 17. CDR3 sequence: CASSLDGFGTRSLVQYF. CDR3 bases: TGTGCCAGCAGCTTAGATGGGTTCGGGACTAGGTCGTTGGTGCAGTACTTC.

The chain couples TRBV7-2 to TRBJ2-1; a weak D match, TRBD2 (5 bases). This CDR3 region has 13 residues. Germline V gene data show CDR1 as SGHTA and CDR2 as FQGNSA. The V end was cut by 3 bases, the J end by 10 bases, with 13 bases between. CDR3 protein: CASSFSVGGEQFF. The CDR3 region has the DNA TGTGCCAGCAGCTTTTCCGTCGGCGGGGAGCAGTTCTTC.

This chain joins TRBV20-1 and TRBJ2-5; 9 positions match TRBD1. Trimming at V came to 7 bases and at J to 4 bases, leaving 4 bases not matched to a gene. Germline-derived CDR1 and CDR2 are DFQATT and SNEGSKA (reference sequence). The length of the CDR3 is 12 residues. As DNA, the CDR3 is TGCAGTGTCCCGACAGGGGGAGAGACCCAGTACTTC. Its protein is CSVPTGGETQYF.

This clonotype was seen repeatedly, ten times or more. The chain has TRBV6-1 and TRBJ1-4, with a tentative D call TRBD1 (5 bases). Germline CDR1 reads MNHNS; CDR2 reads SASEGT. V gave up 5 bases and J gave up 3 bases, with 10 bases separating them. The CDR3 is 14 residues long. CDR3 protein: CASSWTRANEKLFF. The CDR3 DNA sequence: TGTGCCAGCAGTTGGACAAGGGCTAATGAAAAACTGTTTTTT.

The CDR3 sequence is CASSPQGSYNSPLHF. The CDR3 DNA reads as TGTGCCAGCAGTCCCCAGGGCTCCTATAATTCACCCCTCCACTTT. The V and J genes are TRBV28 and TRBJ1-6; maybe TRBD1 (5 bases). The V end was cut by 5 bases, the J end by 0 bases, with 8 bases between. Germline CDR1 reads MDHEN; CDR2 reads SYDVKM. The CDR3 spans 15 residues.

This chain connects TRBV7-3 to TRBJ2-2; D might be TRBD1 (5 bases). The V gene lost 6 bases and the J gene lost 1 base, with 15 bases spanning the gap. CDR1 is SGHTA and CDR2 is FQGTGA in the germline V gene. This CDR3 contains 16 residues. Here the CDR3 DNA reads TGTGCCAGCAGTCGCCTTGGGGCCAGGAACACCGGGGAGCTGTTTTTT. It is translated as CASSRLGARNTGELFF.

This clonotype was picked up many times. The chain uses TRBV27 and TRBJ2-4; D possibly corresponds to TRBD2 (7 bases). In germline, CDR1 is MNHEY, CDR2 SMNVEV (reference sequence). V lost 5 bases and J 3 bases, leaving 17 bases between the germline ends. The CDR3 sequence is 16 residues long. The CDR3: CASSPLAGAHKNIQYF. CDR3 coding DNA: TGTGCCAGCAGTCCCCTGGCGGGGGCGCACAAAAACATTCAGTACTTC.

The sample holds many counts of this clonotype. The chain recombines TRBV20-1 with TRBJ2-3, with 10 bases aligning to TRBD2. The ends lost 3 bases at V and 4 bases at J; junction bases unmatched: 13. The CDR3 is made up of 17 amino acids. Germline values: CDR1 DFQATT, CDR2 SNEGSKA (reference sequence). CDR3 residues: CSARAGGGLANPDTQYF. CDR3 DNA sequence: TGCAGTGCTAGGGCCGGAGGGGGACTAGCGAACCCAGATACGCAGTATTTT.

This clonotype was counted many times. This rearrangement joins TRBV7-9 to TRBJ2-2; perhaps TRBD2 as D (6 bases). This CDR3 has 15 amino acids. V was pared by 3 bases and J by 4 bases, with 12 bases between. The germline CDR1 and CDR2 sequences are SEHNR and FQNEAQ (reference sequence). The CDR3 nucleotides read TGTGCCAGCAGCTTCCTAGCGTTCGGCACCGGGGAGCTGTTTTTT. This gives the protein CASSFLAFGTGELFF.

The rearrangement joins TRBV7-2 to TRBJ2-7, with 11 positions matching TRBD2. The germline gives CDR1 SGHTA, CDR2 FQGNSA. This CDR3 spans 17 amino acids. The trim removed 5 bases at V and 2 bases at J, leaving 11 bases unmatched. The CDR3 loop reads CASSIQTSGTSTYEQYV. In DNA, the CDR3 is TGTGCCAGCAGCATCCAGACTAGCGGGACCTCCACCTACGAGCAGTACGTC.

This clonotype was picked up a small number of times. One base away lies a much larger clone, so this may be a sequencing read error. The chain employs TRBV5-1 and TRBJ1-2, with 9 bases fitting TRBD1. Germline V gene lookup returns CDR1 SGHRS and CDR2 YFSETQ. Trimming removed 7 bases from V and 6 bases from J; junction bases left unmatched: 10. This CDR3 contains 14 residues. This chain's CDR3 is CASGRLGQGDGYTF. CDR3 nucleotides: TGCGCCAGCGGCCGGTTGGGACAGGGAGATGGCTACACCTTC.

This clonotype occurred many times. The chain carries TRBV5-1 and TRBJ1-1, with 7 positions matching TRBD1. Losses at the gene ends were 4 bases for V and 5 bases for J; bases not matched to a gene: 8. The germline gives CDR1 SGHRS, CDR2 YFSETQ. CDR3 length: 14 amino acids. The chain's CDR3 is CASSITGAGTEAFF. CDR3 DNA sequence: TGCGCCAGCAGCATCACAGGGGCCGGGACTGAAGCTTTCTTT.

The gene calls are TRBV20-1 and TRBJ2-1, with 8 bases aligning to TRBD2. The CDR3 covers 15 residues. Trimming cost V 2 bases and J 2 bases; bases outside gene matches: 5. CDR1 is DFQATT and CDR2 is SNEGSKA in the germline V gene (reference sequence). CDR3 sequence (DNA): TGCAGTGCTAGATATAGCGGGGAGCCCTACAATGAGCAGTTCTTC. This sequence encodes CSARYSGEPYNEQFF.

Ten or more counts support this clonotype. The chain couples TRBV6-1 to TRBJ1-1; D possibly corresponds to TRBD1 (5 bases). Trimming removed 4 bases from V and 6 bases from J, with 15 bases in between. CDR3 length equals 14 residues. Germline CDR1 and CDR2: MNHNS and SASEGT. CDR3 DNA: TGTGCCAGCAGTGGCCGGGACCCCGGCCCTGAAGCTTTCTTT. Translation: CASSGRDPGPEAFF.

The table lists this clonotype with many counts. V is TRBV3-1 and J is TRBJ2-5; 7 nucleotides align to TRBD2. J was trimmed by 5 bases and V by 3 bases; bases with no gene match: 12. The CDR3 loop spans 16 amino acids. Germline V lookup: CDR1 LGHDT, CDR2 YNNKEL (reference sequence). In DNA form, the CDR3 reads TGTGCCAGCAGCCATGAGCCTGGACTGCGGGGGGAGACCCAGTACTTC. Translated: CASSHEPGLRGETQYF.

J is TRBJ2-7 and V is TRBV11-2; possible D gene TRBD1, 5 bases. Germline loops: CDR1 SGHAT, CDR2 FQNNGV. The CDR3 length is 14 residues. The V end lost 5 bases, the J end lost 3 bases, and 14 bases lay between the germline ends. The CDR3 coding sequence is TGTGCCAGCAGCCAACAGGCCGTTAACTACGAGCAGTACTTC. It codes for CASSQQAVNYEQYF.

This clonotype was counted many times. V usage is TRBV7-9 and J usage is TRBJ1-1, with no clear D. V lost 6 bases and J lost 0, with 8 bases in between. The CDR3 runs 13 residues. CDR1 is SEHNR and CDR2 is FQNEAQ in the germline V gene (reference sequence). DNA of the CDR3: TGTGCCAGCAGAGTCACGATGAACACTGAAGCTTTCTTT. Protein: CASRVTMNTEAFF. The whole variable domain, remainder taken from reference TRBV7-9 and TRBJ1-1, is DTGVSQNPRHKITKRGQNVTFRCDPISEHNRLYWYRQTLGQGPEFLTYFQNEAQLEKSRLLSDRFSAERPKGSFSTLEIQRTEQGDSAMYLCASRVTMNTEAFFGQGTRLTVV.

This clonotype was detected many times. The chain has TRBV11-3 and TRBJ2-2; D unclear. With 6 bases removed from V and 6 bases from J, the gap between germline ends came to 14 bases. Germline V gene data show CDR1 as SGHNT and CDR2 as YENEEA. This CDR3 contains 14 residues. Here the CDR3 reads CASSTYANSGELFF. The DNA of the CDR3 is TGTGCCAGCAGTACCTATGCGAATTCCGGGGAGCTGTTTTTT. Full variable domain (outside the CDR3, taken from reference TRBV11-3 and TRBJ2-2): EAGVVQSPRYKIIEKKQPVAFWCNPISGHNTLYWYLQNLGQGPELLIRYENEEAVDDSQLPKDRFSAERLKGVDSTLKIQPAELGDSAVYLCASSTYANSGELFFGEGSRLTVL.

This clonotype occurred many times. The J gene is TRBJ1-5, the V gene TRBV20-1; 9 bases fit TRBD1. V gave up 5 bases and J gave up 7 bases; unmatched junction bases: 9. This CDR3 has 14 amino acids. CDR1 and CDR2 (germline): DFQATT, SNEGSKA (reference sequence). The CDR3 sequence is CSAAQTGGRQPQHF. DNA for the CDR3: TGCAGTGCTGCCCAGACAGGGGGGAGACAGCCCCAGCATTTT.

This clonotype came up many times. The rearrangement links TRBV18 to TRBJ1-1, with D possibly matching TRBD1 (6 bases). The CDR3 spans 14 residues. Germline CDR1 reads KGHSH; CDR2 reads LQKENI. V lost 2 bases, J lost 5 bases, and 12 bases lay in between. The CDR3 spells CASSPGTRRTEAFF. CDR3 coding DNA: TGTGCCAGCTCACCAGGGACAAGACGGACTGAAGCTTTCTTT.

This clonotype was picked up many times. The chain recombines TRBV30 with TRBJ1-3; TRBD1 is a possible D gene (5 bases). V lost 3 bases, J lost 0 bases, and 15 bases lay in between. CDR3 length equals 16 residues. The germline gives CDR1 GTSNPN, CDR2 SVGIG (reference sequence). As DNA, the CDR3 is TGTGCCTGGAGACCAACACCAGGGTACTCTGGAAACACCATATATTTT. This gives the protein CAWRPTPGYSGNTIYF.